This is a list of T cell receptor beta chains from one sample in a study of T cell responses to AZD1222 COVID-19 vaccine. This table comes from immunoSEQ multiplex PCR, and its TCRdb copy is limited to in-frame clones, with some not included. The sample yields more than 150,000 clones, 85% to 95% seen once. The material was peripheral blood, obtained on day 0 of AZD1222 vaccination. The receptors come from an adult in good health. The CDR3 runs from the conserved cysteine through the conserved F or W. The D gene is left open where the match is weak. Part of the rows lack a size; the others show once, few, many or a class for expanded clones.

v_call: TRBV5-1; clone_size: .; d_call: .; j_call: TRBJ1-4; cdr3_nt: TGCGCCAGCAGCCTTATGGTAGGAGAAAAACTGTTTTTT; cdr3_aa: CASSLMVGEKLFF
v_call: TRBV4-1; clone_size: .; d_call: .; j_call: TRBJ1-2; cdr3_nt: TGCGCCAGCAGCCAAGCCACGATGGCTAACTATGGCTACACCTTC; cdr3_aa: CASSQATMANYGYTF
v_call: TRBV28; clone_size: .; d_call: TRBD2; j_call: TRBJ2-1; cdr3_nt: TGTGCCAGCAGTTTATCGCTCGGGGTAGCGGGGGAAAATGAGCAGTTCTTC; cdr3_aa: CASSLSLGVAGENEQFF
v_call: TRBV3-1/TRBV3-2; clone_size: .; d_call: .; j_call: TRBJ1-4; cdr3_nt: TGTGCCAGGGGGATACCCGAACGCAGGCGAGGCGAAAAACTGTTTTTT; cdr3_aa: CARGIPERRRGEKLFF
v_call: TRBV12-5; clone_size: .; d_call: .; j_call: TRBJ1-2; cdr3_nt: TGTGCTAGTGGTCTTCCCTTACAGAGTAACTATGGCTACACCTTC; cdr3_aa: CASGLPLQSNYGYTF
v_call: TRBV10-3; clone_size: .; d_call: .; j_call: TRBJ2-2; cdr3_nt: TGTGCCATCAGTGGACAGGCCGGGGAGCTGTTTTTT; cdr3_aa: CAISGQAGELFF
v_call: TRBV5-1; clone_size: .; d_call: .; j_call: TRBJ1-1; cdr3_nt: TGCGCCAGCAGCTTACAGGGTAGGACTGAAGCTTTCTTT; cdr3_aa: CASSLQGRTEAFF
v_call: TRBV7-9; clone_size: .; d_call: .; j_call: TRBJ1-1; cdr3_nt: TGTGCCAGCAGTTTTAAGAACACTGAAGCTTTCTTT; cdr3_aa: CASSFKNTEAFF
v_call: TRBV20-1; clone_size: .; d_call: .; j_call: TRBJ1-1; cdr3_nt: TGCAGTGCTAGTTTATCCCCGATCGCTTTCTTT; cdr3_aa: CSASLSPIAFF
v_call: TRBV7-2; clone_size: .; d_call: .; j_call: TRBJ2-2; cdr3_nt: TGTGCCAGCAGCTTACCGTTCGGAAGTCTTACGGACACCGGGGAGCTGTTTTTT; cdr3_aa: CASSLPFGSLTDTGELFF
v_call: TRBV6-5; clone_size: once; d_call: .; j_call: TRBJ1-4; cdr3_nt: TGTGCCAGCAGTTACTACGGACGGCCAAATGAAAAACTGTTTTTT; cdr3_aa: CASSYYGRPNEKLFF
v_call: TRBV29-1; clone_size: few; d_call: .; j_call: TRBJ2-7; cdr3_nt: TGCAGCGTTGAACGGCCTGAGGCCTCCGAGCAGTACTTC; cdr3_aa: CSVERPEASEQYF
v_call: TRBV7-2; clone_size: .; d_call: TRBD1; j_call: TRBJ2-1; cdr3_nt: TGTGCCAGCAGCCTAAGGGGGACAGGAGCGCTCAATGAGCAGTTCTTC; cdr3_aa: CASSLRGTGALNEQFF
v_call: TRBV5-6; clone_size: .; d_call: .; j_call: TRBJ1-5; cdr3_nt: TGTGCCAGCAGCCCCGGGGTTAGGGATCAGCCCCAGCATTTT; cdr3_aa: CASSPGVRDQPQHF
v_call: TRBV7-2; clone_size: .; d_call: TRBD1; j_call: TRBJ1-5; cdr3_nt: TGTGCCAGCAGCCCGGGACAGGGGGCGGCTCGGCCCCAGCATTTT; cdr3_aa: CASSPGQGAARPQHF
v_call: TRBV2; clone_size: .; d_call: .; j_call: TRBJ1-1; cdr3_nt: TGTGCCAGCAGGACACCGGGACCAAACGAGGCTTTCTTT; cdr3_aa: CASRTPGPNEAFF
v_call: TRBV3-1/TRBV3-2; clone_size: .; d_call: .; j_call: TRBJ1-5; cdr3_nt: TGTGCCAGCAGCCAAGAAGGACAGCAGCCCCAGCATTTT; cdr3_aa: CASSQEGQQPQHF
v_call: TRBV18; clone_size: .; d_call: .; j_call: TRBJ2-4; cdr3_nt: TGTGCCAGCTCCCCTTTTGGCCGGACCCAAAACATTCAGTACTTC; cdr3_aa: CASSPFGRTQNIQYF
v_call: TRBV6-2/TRBV6-3; clone_size: .; d_call: .; j_call: TRBJ2-5; cdr3_nt: TGTGCCAGCAGTTACGCAACAGGTGCGGACAAGACCCAGTACTTC; cdr3_aa: CASSYATGADKTQYF
v_call: TRBV5-6; clone_size: .; d_call: .; j_call: TRBJ1-2; cdr3_nt: TGTGCCAGCAGCGTTAAAAACTATGGCTACACCTTC; cdr3_aa: CASSVKNYGYTF
v_call: TRBV5-1; clone_size: .; d_call: TRBD1; j_call: TRBJ1-1; cdr3_nt: TGCGCCAGCAGCGGCGGGACAGGAGGGTCGAACACTGAAGCTTTCTTT; cdr3_aa: CASSGGTGGSNTEAFF
v_call: TRBV11-2; clone_size: .; d_call: TRBD2; j_call: TRBJ2-5; cdr3_nt: TGTGCCAGCAGCTCCGGACTAGGGCCGTACTTC; cdr3_aa: CASSSGLGPYF
v_call: TRBV4-2; clone_size: .; d_call: .; j_call: TRBJ2-2; cdr3_nt: TGTGCCAGCAGGCCTGACAGGAACGGGGAGCTGTTTTTT; cdr3_aa: CASRPDRNGELFF
v_call: TRBV6-5; clone_size: .; d_call: .; j_call: TRBJ1-1; cdr3_nt: TGTGCCAGCAGCCTGGGGACGGCCAACACTGAAGCTTTCTTT; cdr3_aa: CASSLGTANTEAFF
v_call: TRBV12-5; clone_size: once; d_call: .; j_call: TRBJ1-1; cdr3_nt: TGTGCTAGTGGTTCCTCACAGGGTTACACTGAAGCTTTCTTT; cdr3_aa: CASGSSQGYTEAFF
v_call: TRBV12-3/TRBV12-4; clone_size: .; d_call: .; j_call: TRBJ2-1; cdr3_nt: TGTGCCAGCAGTTACAGCAATGAGCAGTTCTTC; cdr3_aa: CASSYSNEQFF
v_call: TRBV27; clone_size: .; d_call: TRBD1; j_call: TRBJ1-6; cdr3_nt: TGTGCCAGCAGTTTAAAGACAGGGTACCGTTCACCCCTCCACTTT; cdr3_aa: CASSLKTGYRSPLHF
v_call: TRBV10-3; clone_size: .; d_call: .; j_call: TRBJ1-5; cdr3_nt: TGTGCCATCAGTGAGTCGAAAGCAGGGGAGAGCAATCAGCCCCAGCATTTT; cdr3_aa: CAISESKAGESNQPQHF
v_call: TRBV4-1; clone_size: .; d_call: .; j_call: TRBJ1-1; cdr3_nt: TGCGCCAGCAGCCAAAAGAGTGAAGCTTTCTTT; cdr3_aa: CASSQKSEAFF
v_call: TRBV6-8; clone_size: .; d_call: .; j_call: TRBJ2-7; cdr3_nt: TGTGCCAGCAGCCACATGACAGCTGCCTACGAGCAGTACTTC; cdr3_aa: CASSHMTAAYEQYF
v_call: TRBV5-5; clone_size: .; d_call: .; j_call: TRBJ2-3; cdr3_nt: TGTGCCAGCAGCTCGTATAGCACAGATACGCAGTATTTT; cdr3_aa: CASSSYSTDTQYF
v_call: TRBV3-1/TRBV3-2; clone_size: .; d_call: TRBD1; j_call: TRBJ1-3; cdr3_nt: TGTGCCAGCAGCCAGCCCGGGGACAGGGGATTGATCCGGACCTCTGGAAACACCATATATTTT; cdr3_aa: CASSQPGDRGLIRTSGNTIYF
v_call: TRBV11-2; clone_size: .; d_call: .; j_call: TRBJ2-7; cdr3_nt: TGTGCCAGCAGCTTACCGGTTGGCGAGCAGTACTTC; cdr3_aa: CASSLPVGEQYF
v_call: TRBV27; clone_size: once; d_call: TRBD1; j_call: TRBJ1-2; cdr3_nt: TGTGCCAGCAGTCTCGCGACAGGGGAGGAAAGGGGCTACACCTTC; cdr3_aa: CASSLATGEERGYTF
v_call: TRBV11-3; clone_size: .; d_call: TRBD1; j_call: TRBJ2-3; cdr3_nt: TGTGCCAGCAGCGACACAGGGGGAGATACGCAGTATTTT; cdr3_aa: CASSDTGGDTQYF
v_call: TRBV12-3/TRBV12-4; clone_size: .; d_call: .; j_call: TRBJ1-2; cdr3_nt: TGTGCCAGCAGTTTAGGAGCTGGCTACACCTTC; cdr3_aa: CASSLGAGYTF
v_call: TRBV28; clone_size: .; d_call: TRBD1; j_call: TRBJ1-4; cdr3_nt: TGTGCCATCATGGACAGGCAAAATGAAAAACTGTTTTTT; cdr3_aa: CAIMDRQNEKLFF
v_call: TRBV18; clone_size: .; d_call: .; j_call: TRBJ1-1; cdr3_nt: TGTGCCAGCTCACCACAACAAGAGAACACTGAAGCTTTCTTT; cdr3_aa: CASSPQQENTEAFF